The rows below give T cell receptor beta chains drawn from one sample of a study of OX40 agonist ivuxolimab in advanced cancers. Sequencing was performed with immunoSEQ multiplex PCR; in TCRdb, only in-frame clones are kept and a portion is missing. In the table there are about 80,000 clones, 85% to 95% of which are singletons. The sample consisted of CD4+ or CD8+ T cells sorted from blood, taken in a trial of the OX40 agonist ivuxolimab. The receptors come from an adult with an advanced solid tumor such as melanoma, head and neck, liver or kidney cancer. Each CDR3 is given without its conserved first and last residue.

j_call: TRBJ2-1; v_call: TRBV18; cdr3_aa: ASSPGIAGTGLDEQF
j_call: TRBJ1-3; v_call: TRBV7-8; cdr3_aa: ASSLAEVPGNTIY
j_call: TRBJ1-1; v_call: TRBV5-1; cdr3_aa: ASKQGGWDTEAF
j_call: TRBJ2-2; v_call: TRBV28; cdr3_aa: ASSPTGAGNTGELF
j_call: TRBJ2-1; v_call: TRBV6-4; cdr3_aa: ASSGGTSGYNEQF
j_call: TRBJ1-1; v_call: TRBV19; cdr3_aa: ASRTVTGRNTEAF
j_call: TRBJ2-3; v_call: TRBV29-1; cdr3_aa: SVESGWGDTQY
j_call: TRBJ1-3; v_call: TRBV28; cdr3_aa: ASSPPPGRGGNTIY
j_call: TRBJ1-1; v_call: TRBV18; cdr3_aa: ASSLGINTEAF
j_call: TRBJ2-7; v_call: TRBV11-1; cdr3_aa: ASSSAPTEWEQY
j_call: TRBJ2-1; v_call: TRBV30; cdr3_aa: AWAKLAGVLNEQF
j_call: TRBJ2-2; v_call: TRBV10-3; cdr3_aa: AISVARSELF
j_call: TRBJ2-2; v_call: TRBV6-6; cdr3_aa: AITGRNTGELF
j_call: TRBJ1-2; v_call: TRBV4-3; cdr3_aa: ASSQDPVGGVRYGYT
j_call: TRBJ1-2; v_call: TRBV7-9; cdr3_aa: ASSLEGVPGGYT
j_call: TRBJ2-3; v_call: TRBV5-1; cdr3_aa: ASSPGQFTDTQY
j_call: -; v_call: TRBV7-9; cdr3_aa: ASSLVSYEQY
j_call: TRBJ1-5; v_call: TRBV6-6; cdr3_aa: ASSYLGHLSNQPQH
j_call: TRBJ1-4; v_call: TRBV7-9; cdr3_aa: ASSRGQDNEKLF
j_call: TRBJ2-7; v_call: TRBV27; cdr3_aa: ASRIPGQGFYEQY
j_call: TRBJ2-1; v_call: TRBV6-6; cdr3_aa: ASKDTGGTYEQF
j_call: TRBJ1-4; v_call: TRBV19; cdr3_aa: ASSGGRREKLF
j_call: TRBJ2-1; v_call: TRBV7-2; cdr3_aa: ASSLVRGQEQF
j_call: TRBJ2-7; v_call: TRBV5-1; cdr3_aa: ASSSIGPGGEQY
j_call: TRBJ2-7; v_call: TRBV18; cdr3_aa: ASARDTSYEQY
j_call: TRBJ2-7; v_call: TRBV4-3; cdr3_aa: ASSLFSAASYEQY
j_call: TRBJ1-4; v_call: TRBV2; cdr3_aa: ASSDDGPSNEKLF
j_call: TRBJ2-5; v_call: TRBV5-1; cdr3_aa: ASRSGTEQETQY
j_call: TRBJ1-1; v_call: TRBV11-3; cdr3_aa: ASSLRGRTEAF
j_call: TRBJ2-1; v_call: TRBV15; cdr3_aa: ATSRVSSGGIHEQF
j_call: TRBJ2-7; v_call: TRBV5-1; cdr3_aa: ASSGQLAGVLPYEQY
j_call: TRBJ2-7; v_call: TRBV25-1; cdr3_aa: ASSESGKTYEQY
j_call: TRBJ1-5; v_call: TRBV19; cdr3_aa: ASTTPGGNQPQH
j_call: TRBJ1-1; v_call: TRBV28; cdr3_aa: ASSLERTEAF
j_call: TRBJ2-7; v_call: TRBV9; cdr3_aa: ASSVANSPYEQY
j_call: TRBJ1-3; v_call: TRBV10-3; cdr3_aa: ASTFLDRSSGNTIY
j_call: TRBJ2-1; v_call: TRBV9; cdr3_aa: ASSVDGPGSGYNEQF
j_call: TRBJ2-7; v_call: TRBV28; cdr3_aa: ASSLLWDSPYEQY
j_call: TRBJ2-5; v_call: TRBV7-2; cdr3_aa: ASSLESLQETQY
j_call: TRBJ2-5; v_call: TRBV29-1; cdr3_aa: SVSPPGTSGSYVQETQY
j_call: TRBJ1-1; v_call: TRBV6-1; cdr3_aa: ASSEWTEAF
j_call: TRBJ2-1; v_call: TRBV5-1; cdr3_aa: ASSSTLAGGTNEQF
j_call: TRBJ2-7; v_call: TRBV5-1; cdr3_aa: ASSLAASGLLYEQY
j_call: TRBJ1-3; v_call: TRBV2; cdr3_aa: ASSYGGDGNTIY
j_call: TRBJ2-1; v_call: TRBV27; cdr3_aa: ASSAGTGEF
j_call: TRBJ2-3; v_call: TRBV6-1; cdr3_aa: ASLAGAHGDTQY
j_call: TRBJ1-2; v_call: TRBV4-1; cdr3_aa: ASSQETGNYGYT
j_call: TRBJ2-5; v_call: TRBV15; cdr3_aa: ATSTGPNQETQY
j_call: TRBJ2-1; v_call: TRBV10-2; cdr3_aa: ASHQERAVSYNEQF
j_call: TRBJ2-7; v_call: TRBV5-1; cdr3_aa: ASSLGSMAYEQY
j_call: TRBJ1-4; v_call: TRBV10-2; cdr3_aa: ASSTDSYEKLF
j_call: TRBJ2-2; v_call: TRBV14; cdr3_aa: ASSQVGGYTGELF
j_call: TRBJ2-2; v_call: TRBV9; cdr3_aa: ASSVGQDTGELF
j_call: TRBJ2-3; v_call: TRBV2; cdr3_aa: ASKEGGYTDTQY
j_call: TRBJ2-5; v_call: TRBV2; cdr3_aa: ASSRYQETQY
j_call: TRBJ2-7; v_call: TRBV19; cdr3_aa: ASSIVTGVEQY